Presented here are 2 T cell receptor beta chains from one specimen sequenced in a study of blood T cells in healthy people across ages. With a J-beta primer mix and a sample-barcoded 5' primer, a second PCR ran 7 to 11 cycles. TCRdb called the 5' RACE reads again in MiXCR, with one record for every CDR3 protein. The sample lists about 830,000 distinct CDR3 sequences; 62% were seen once. Sequenced: blood. Receptors were obtained from a young man in good health.

In its sample, this clonotype was seen once. The gene calls are TRBV5-6 and TRBJ2-4; TRBD1 aligns across 7 bases. This CDR3 comprises 14 residues. Germline V CDR1 and CDR2: SGHDT, YYEEEE. Germline trimming cut 4 bases from V and 3 bases from J; bases unmatched to any gene: 4. The chain's CDR3 is CASSLRGIKNIQYF. The DNA for the CDR3 is TGTGCCAGCAGCCTCAGGGGGATCAAAAACATTCAGTACTTC.

The V gene is TRBV15, the J gene TRBJ1-1, with D tentatively TRBD1 (5 bases). Trimming cost V 1 base and J 7 bases, with 16 bases left between them. Germline V gene lookup returns CDR1 LNHNV and CDR2 YYDKDF (reference sequence). The CDR3 is made up of 15 amino acids. The DNA for the CDR3 is TGTGCCACCAGCAGAGTTCGAAACGGACAAGATGAAGCTTTCTTT. Its protein product is CATSRVRNGQDEAFF.